This T cell receptor (beta chain) was found in a study of blood T cell repertoires in COVID-19 (TCRdb year 2020). As for the study more broadly: Samples covering the acute and convalescent phases of COVID-19 were provided by collaborators in the United States, Italy and Spain. The prospective study material was composed of cDNA or gDNA derived from T cells, B-cell-depleted T cells, or PBMCs. Subjects who had been exposed to COVID-19, were actively infected with it, or had recovered from it provided the deeply sampled blood TCRbeta repertoires that made up the dataset. The repertoires were released in a freely available public database meant as a resource for research on the immune response to SARS-CoV-2. Samples came from the ongoing ImmuneRACE study (first 160 participants) plus 1,254 subjects from 6 global collaborators. Nearly every sample came with metadata listing a de-identified subject ID, COVID-19 status, age in years and sex. Where available, HLA class I and class II types were obtained from metadata supplied by the sample provider rather than from assay-based typing.

TCRbeta CDR3 regions were amplified from genomic DNA by means of the immunoSEQ Assay, a bias-controlled multiplex PCR. The original methods were these. The number of nucleated cells in each sample was estimated by amplification of reference gene primers within the assay. To quantify the absolute abundance of each unique TCRbeta CDR3 rearrangement, sequence reads were collapsed and filtered. For each sample, productive Simpson clonality was calculated as the square root of Simpson's diversity index over productive rearrangements. TCRdb mirrors the immuneACCESS table, restricted to in-frame sequences. Some clones are absent from its copies; in checked studies, under half trace to an unresolved V gene, and the reason for the others is unknown. V and J calls plus clone size are reproduced from that table; the DNA served to infer D and trimming. The sample table lists about 310,000 clones, around 87% of them with a count of one. 1% of the sample is in the top ten clones.

The CDR3 holds 12 amino acids from the cysteine to the phenylalanine. Kept here is only the CDR3 DNA, which spans 36 bases and is read in frame from base 1. Between the V and J ends, shortened by 3 bases and 4 bases respectively, the junction contains 4 bases. From a lookup of the germline V gene, CDR1 and CDR2 are ENHRY and SYGVKD. Whole blood was collected in K2EDTA tubes by collaborating institutions according to the institutions' own protocols. For TCRbeta analysis, collaborators shipped samples in one of three forms: frozen whole blood, isolated PBMCs, or DNA extracted from either of those sample types. A word on this clone: The antigen this receptor binds is unknown. No base qualities exist here, and no much larger clone lies one base off it.

Results and caveats for the whole study, not just this receptor: The amount of clinical and demographic metadata varied by source and participant and was provided uncurated.

The source is a man aged 50-59 years with active or convalescent COVID-19. What was sequenced was peripheral blood. The sequence joins TRBV10-3 to TRBJ1-3, with the identity of the D gene unclear. For the CDR3, the sequence is CAISDGGNTIYF. The nucleotide sequence reads as follows: TGTGCCATCAGTGACGGGGGAAACACCATATATTTT.